What follows are 15 T cell receptor beta chains derived from one specimen sequenced in a study of Ad26.COV2.S vaccination and SARS-CoV-2 variants. Treatment reported: around 19 received Ad26.COV2.S at low or high dose, single or two shots; roughly five received placebo; per-sample allocation not given. Day 63 after the first injection of vaccine or placebo was the sampling time. Clones were read by immunoSEQ multiplex PCR, and TCRdb kept only the in-frame ones, dropping some. The sample comprises some 410,000 clones, 92% of which are singletons, and around 1.7% rests with the top ten. The material sequenced was peripheral blood, taken in a trial of Ad26.COV2.S vaccine versus placebo. All receptors come from a person between 18 and 59 years old who received the Ad26.COV2.S COVID-19 vaccine or a placebo.

This chain joins TRBV14 and TRBJ2-3; a possible D gene is TRBD2 (5 bases). CDR1 is SGHDN and CDR2 is FVKESK in the germline V gene. The CDR3 totals 12 residues. The V end lost 7 bases, the J end lost 6 bases, and 11 bases lay between the germline ends. Here the CDR3 reads CASKDLSDTQYF. The CDR3 region has the DNA TGTGCCAGCAAGGACTTGTCGGATACGCAGTATTTT.

This chain connects TRBV7-2 to TRBJ1-2; D perhaps matches TRBD1 (5 bases). Germline V lookup: CDR1 SGHTA, CDR2 FQGNSA. This CDR3 is built from 15 residues. V was pared by 4 bases and J by 3 bases, with 15 bases between. CDR3 residues: CASSSQGGGHYGYTF. The CDR3 DNA is TGTGCCAGCAGCTCCCAAGGTGGGGGACACTATGGCTACACCTTC.

V and J are TRBV5-4 and TRBJ2-3; D remains ambiguous. The V gene lost 2 bases and the J gene lost 0 bases, with 16 bases spanning the gap. Germline CDR1 SGHNT, CDR2 YYREEE (reference sequence). The CDR3 has 17 residues. The chain's CDR3 is CASSFASRASSTDTQYF. CDR3 sequence (DNA): TGTGCCAGCAGCTTCGCCAGTAGAGCCTCTAGCACAGATACGCAGTATTTT.

This sequence joins TRBV18 and TRBJ2-1; a weak D match, TRBD2 (7 bases). CDR3 length: 20 residues. The V end lost 3 bases, the J end lost 10 bases, and 34 bases lay between the germline ends. Germline CDR1 is KGHSH and CDR2 is LQKENI. The chain's CDR3 is CASSPQKVLGGHVLGGEQFF. The CDR3 DNA sequence: TGTGCCAGCTCACCCCAAAAGGTACTCGGGGGGCACGTACTGGGCGGAGAGCAGTTCTTC.

The rearrangement uses TRBV10-3 and TRBJ2-7; D remains unclear. V shed 7 bases and J shed 0 bases, with 7 bases lying between them. Germline CDR1 and CDR2: ENHRY and SYGVKD. The CDR3 loop spans 12 amino acids. The CDR3, as DNA: TGTGCCATCAAAACAGACTCCTACGAGCAGTACTTC. Its protein product is CAIKTDSYEQYF.

The chain is built from TRBV19 and TRBJ2-1, with D perhaps TRBD2 (5 bases). Per the germline V gene, CDR1 is LNHDA and CDR2 is SQIVND (reference sequence). The CDR3 runs 13 residues. Trimming cost V 4 bases and J 11 bases, with 15 bases left between them. CDR3 protein: CASSRGLDSKQFF. The CDR3 nucleotides are TGTGCCAGTAGTAGAGGGTTAGACTCGAAGCAGTTCTTC.

The V gene is TRBV2, the J gene TRBJ2-2; 10 positions match TRBD1. The CDR3 length is 18 residues. Germline CDR1 reads SNHLY; CDR2 reads FYNNEI. V dropped 3 bases and J dropped 6; count of bases not matched to a gene: 13. CDR3 nucleotides: TGTGCCAGCAGTGACCTCGGACAGGGGGAGGTGAGAGCCGGGGAGCTGTTTTTT. The encoded protein is CASSDLGQGEVRAGELFF.

This clone was seen just once. Other DNA sequences in the sample encode the same CDR3. This rearrangement joins TRBV7-2 to TRBJ2-3; 12 bases map to TRBD2. This CDR3 contains 16 residues. V lost 2 bases and J lost 3; bases outside the gene matches: 3. Per the germline V gene, CDR1 is SGHTA and CDR2 is FQGNSA. The chain's CDR3 is CASSLLAGGRTDTQYF. The CDR3 nucleotides read TGTGCCAGCAGCTTACTAGCGGGGGGGAGGACAGATACGCAGTATTTT.

This clone has only one observation. The chain employs TRBV24-1 and TRBJ2-1, with 7 bases identical to TRBD1. The CDR3 is 14 residues long. The V gene's germline CDR1 is KGHDR and CDR2 SFDVKD. The CDR3 sequence: CATNPGTDYNEQFF. CDR3 DNA sequence: TGTGCAACAAATCCCGGGACAGATTACAATGAGCAGTTCTTC.

The chain has TRBV30 and TRBJ1-5, with a tentative D call TRBD1 (5 bases). Germline V lookup: CDR1 GTSNPN, CDR2 SVGIG (reference sequence). The CDR3 has 17 amino acids. Between the trimmed V and J ends, which lost 1 base and 0 bases, there was a span of 16 bases. CDR3 sequence: CAWSDRAGIYSNQPQHF. As DNA, the CDR3 is TGTGCCTGGAGTGACCGTGCAGGGATTTATAGCAATCAGCCCCAGCATTTT.

This chain uses TRBV27 with TRBJ2-3; maybe TRBD2 (6 bases). Per germline, CDR1 MNHEY and CDR2 SMNVEV (reference sequence). CDR3 length equals 14 residues. Trimming took 9 bases from V and 1 from J, leaving 14 bases between them. In DNA, the CDR3 is TGTGCCAGTCGACTACTAGCCGGCACAGATACGCAGTATTTT. Amino acids: CASRLLAGTDTQYF.

Only a few counts were recorded for this clone. The chain has TRBV5-1 and TRBJ1-2, with D unresolved. CDR3 length: 16 amino acids. Deletions cut 2 bases from V and 2 bases from J, with 16 bases between. Germline CDR1 is SGHRS and CDR2 is YFSETQ. The CDR3 DNA sequence: TGCGCCAGCAGCTTCGGTCCGGGCCGACGCAACTATGGCTACACCTTC. Protein sequence: CASSFGPGRRNYGYTF.

V is TRBV28 and J is TRBJ2-3; 12 nucleotides match TRBD2. V was clipped by 5 bases and J by 4 bases; unmatched bases: 4. Per the germline V gene, CDR1 is MDHEN and CDR2 is SYDVKM. CDR3 size: 15 residues. CDR3 loop: CASSELAGGPDTQYF. The CDR3 DNA is TGTGCCAGCAGTGAACTAGCGGGGGGACCAGATACGCAGTATTTT. The full variable domain, in which reference TRBV28 and TRBJ2-3 provide the parts outside the CDR3, is DVKVTQSSRYLVKRTGEKVFLECVQDMDHENMFWYRQDPGLGLRLIYFSYDVKMKEKGDIPEGYSVSREKKERFSLILESASTNQTSMYLCASSELAGGPDTQYFGPGTRLTVL.

This rearrangement joins TRBV6-5 to TRBJ2-7, with unresolved D. In germline, CDR1 is MNHEY, CDR2 SVGAGI. V was cut by 5 bases and J by 2 bases, with 7 bases left in between. This CDR3 spans 12 amino acids. The CDR3 is CASSHRTYEQYF. CDR3 coding DNA: TGTGCCAGCAGTCACCGCACCTACGAGCAGTACTTC.

The V call is TRBV5-1, the J call TRBJ1-1, with a tentative D call TRBD1 (5 bases). CDR1 SGHRS and CDR2 YFSETQ come from the germline V gene. CDR3 length equals 18 residues. The germline V and J ends were trimmed by 3 bases and 3 bases, with 24 bases remaining between them. CDR3 in amino acids: CASSSLGGGGGSDTEAFF. CDR3 bases: TGCGCCAGCAGCTCTCTGGGTGGGGGAGGCGGCTCCGACACTGAAGCTTTCTTT.